This T cell receptor (beta chain) was identified in a study of T cell responses to AZD1222 COVID-19 vaccine. TCRdb's copy holds only in-frame clones and misses some; the assay was immunoSEQ multiplex PCR. The sample lists around 99,000 clones, roughly nine tenths occurring once. On this clone itself: Its antigen is not known.

General study points: Regions 160-218 and 743-854 held dominance among vaccine-associated CD4 TCRs, which spanned spike. Increased Spike-specific TCR breadth and depth were observed after two AZD1222 doses. The donor group comprised mostly white British people and more females; the analysis possibly underestimated clonal diversity. Repertoires were obtained only post-peak T cell response.

The TCR originated in an adult in good health. The material was peripheral blood, obtained on day 0 of AZD1222 vaccination.

CDR3 in DNA: TGTGCCAGCAGTAAGGGCAACTATGGCTACACCTTC. It specifies CASSKGNYGYTF. The chain has TRBV11-3 and TRBJ1-2; no clear D. The V gene lost 6 bases and the J gene lost 2 bases, with 7 bases spanning the gap. This CDR3 spans 12 amino acids. The germline CDR1 and CDR2 sequences are SGHNT and YENEEA.